This T cell receptor (beta chain) was captured in a study of cytomegalovirus exposure and HLA in healthy donors. Study findings and constraints: Using the classifier, cytomegalovirus status was reportedly diagnosed with high specificity and sensitivity. Associated with cytomegalovirus, according to the listing, were about 160 TCR beta chains. The tendency of first-cohort TCR clusters to co-occur in the approximately 110 validation repertoires was identified by a subsequent analysis. The authors confirmed in vitro that a few CMV-associated chains were specific for CMV antigens.

For this clone: Its antigen is undetermined.

The protocol was immunoSEQ multiplex PCR, while the TCRdb copy is restricted to in-frame clones and leaves out a portion. This sample has more than 85,000 clones, with 88% found just once. The length of the CDR3 is 14 residues. This receptor was identified in a woman aged 25 to 39 in good health and CMV-seropositive. Sequencing used PBMCs. The rearrangement joins TRBV1 to TRBJ2-1; TRBD2 is taken as the D call from the table, unchecked against the DNA. TRBV1 is labeled a pseudogene. CDR3 region: CTSLRRVAYNEQFF. CDR3 in DNA: TGCACCAGCCTAAGACGGGTTGCTTACAATGAGCAGTTCTTC.